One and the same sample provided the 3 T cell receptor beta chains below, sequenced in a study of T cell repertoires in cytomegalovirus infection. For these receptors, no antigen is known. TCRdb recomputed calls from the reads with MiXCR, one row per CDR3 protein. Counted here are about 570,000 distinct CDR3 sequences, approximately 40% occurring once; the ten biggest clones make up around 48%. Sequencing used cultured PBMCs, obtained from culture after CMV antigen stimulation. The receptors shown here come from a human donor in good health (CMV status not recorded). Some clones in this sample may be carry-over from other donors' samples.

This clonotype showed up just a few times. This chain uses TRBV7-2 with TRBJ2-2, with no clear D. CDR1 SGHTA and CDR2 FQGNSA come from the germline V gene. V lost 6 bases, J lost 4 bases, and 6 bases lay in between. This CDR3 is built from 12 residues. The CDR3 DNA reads TGTGCCAGCAGTTTTTTCACCGGGGAGCTGTTTTTT. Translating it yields CASSFFTGELFF.

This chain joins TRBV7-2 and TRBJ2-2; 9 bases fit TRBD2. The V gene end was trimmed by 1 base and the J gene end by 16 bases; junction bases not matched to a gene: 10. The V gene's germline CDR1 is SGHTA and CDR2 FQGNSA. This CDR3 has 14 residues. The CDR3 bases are TGTGCCAGCAGCTTAGATGCTAGCGGGAAGAGAGAGTTTTTT. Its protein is CASSLDASGKREFF.

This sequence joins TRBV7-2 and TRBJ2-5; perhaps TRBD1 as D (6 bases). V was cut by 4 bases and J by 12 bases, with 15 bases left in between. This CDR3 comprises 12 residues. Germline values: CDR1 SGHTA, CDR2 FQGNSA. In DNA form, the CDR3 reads TGTGCCAGCAGCTCCGGGACACCCTCTAAGTACTTC. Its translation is CASSSGTPSKYF.